Listed here are 17 T cell receptor beta chains from one sample, sequenced in a study of blood T cell repertoires in COVID-19. The protocol was immunoSEQ multiplex PCR, while the TCRdb copy is restricted to in-frame clones and leaves out a portion. Seen here are about 240,000 clones, 88% observed once, and the top ten hold around 0.8%. Sequencing was carried out using peripheral blood. These receptors originate from a woman aged 25 to 45 with acute or convalescent COVID-19.

The chain recombines TRBV6-2 or TRBV6-3 with TRBJ1-1; 8 bases agree with TRBD1. The CDR3 contains 15 residues. Trimming at V came to 2 bases and at J to 3 bases, leaving 5 bases not matched to a gene. CDR1 MNHEY and CDR2 SVGEGT come from the germline V gene. As DNA, the CDR3 is TGTGCCAGCAGTTACCCCCACAGGGGGGACACTGAAGCTTTCTTT. This encodes CASSYPHRGDTEAFF.

The chain carries TRBV24-1 and TRBJ2-2; TRBD1 matches at 8 bases. Germline V CDR1 and CDR2: KGHDR, SFDVKD. After removal of 4 bases from V and 3 bases from J, the junction contained 9 bases not matched to a gene. The length of the CDR3 is 17 residues. The CDR3 DNA sequence: TGTGCCACCAGTGAACCGACGGACAGGGATCACACCGGGGAGCTGTTTTTT. This translates into CATSEPTDRDHTGELFF.

V and J are TRBV30 and TRBJ1-1, with TRBD1 matching 7 bases. V lost 3 bases, J lost 1 base, and 8 bases stayed unmatched. The CDR3 length is 15 residues. CDR1 and CDR2 (germline): GTSNPN, SVGIG (reference sequence). CDR3 nucleotides: TGTGCCTGGAGACGAGGGACAGCGAGGAACACTGAAGCTTTCTTT. This translates into CAWRRGTARNTEAFF.

This chain connects TRBV25-1 to TRBJ2-3; 9 nucleotides match TRBD1. Trimming took 8 bases from V and 2 from J; bases not matched to a gene: 17. This CDR3 is 18 amino acids long. Germline CDR1 and CDR2: MGHDK and SYGVNS. DNA for the CDR3: TGTGCCAGCGGCCCCTGGGCAACCGGGACAGGGCACACAGATACGCAGTATTTT. It codes for CASGPWATGTGHTDTQYF.

The chain combines TRBV19 with TRBJ2-1; D remains unclear. The CDR3 covers 13 residues. Germline loops: CDR1 LNHDA, CDR2 SQIVND (reference sequence). Trimming took off 6 bases at V and 2 bases at J, with 8 bases between the two ends. CDR3 coding DNA: TGTGCCAGTAGGGGCATCCCCTACAATGAGCAGTTCTTC. This sequence encodes CASRGIPYNEQFF.

The chain is built from TRBV7-2 and TRBJ2-5; TRBD1 aligns across 8 bases. Looked up from germline, CDR1 is SGHTA and CDR2 is FQGNSA. V lost 5 bases, J lost 5 bases, and 7 bases stayed unmatched. The CDR3 runs 14 residues. The CDR3 coding sequence is TGTGCCAGCAGCCCGCGGACAGGGATTGAGACCCAGTACTTC. Its translation: CASSPRTGIETQYF.

The chain carries TRBV6-2 or TRBV6-3 and TRBJ1-6, with D possibly TRBD1 on 6 matching bases. The germline CDR1 and CDR2 sequences are MNHEY and SVGEGT. This CDR3 comprises 18 residues. The V gene lost 2 bases and the J gene lost 4 bases, with 18 bases spanning the gap. CDR3 loop: CASSYPDRTDYYNSPLHF. CDR3 DNA sequence: TGTGCCAGCAGTTACCCGGACCGGACAGATTATTATAATTCACCCCTCCACTTT.

As regards this clone: Distinct nucleotide sequences in the sample also encode this CDR3. The chain joins TRBV5-1 to TRBJ2-7, with 10 bases that match TRBD2. Germline assignment: CDR1 SGHRS and CDR2 YFSETQ. Trimming took 0 bases from V and 2 from J; bases not matched to a gene: 2. The CDR3 has 15 residues. The CDR3 nucleotides are TGCGCCAGCAGCTTGGGCCTAGCGGGAGCCTACGAGCAGTACTTC. It encodes CASSLGLAGAYEQYF.

This clone was counted a few times. V is TRBV7-8 and J is TRBJ2-7; possibly TRBD1 for D (6 bases). This CDR3 comprises 15 residues. V was trimmed by 3 bases and J by 2 bases, leaving 14 bases between them. Germline V gene lookup returns CDR1 SGHVS and CDR2 FQNEAQ. The CDR3 bases are TGTGCCAGCAGCTTTCATCCAGACAGGACCTACGAGCAGTACTTC. The encoded protein is CASSFHPDRTYEQYF.

V usage is TRBV9 and J usage is TRBJ2-7, with 11 bases that match TRBD2. Germline V CDR1 and CDR2: SGDLS, YYNGEE. Trimming removed 6 bases from V and 5 bases from J; junction bases left unmatched: 25. The CDR3 has 20 amino acids. CDR3 sequence: CASKEQTGADPSGGSDEQYF. DNA for the CDR3: TGTGCCAGCAAAGAACAAACAGGGGCGGATCCTAGCGGGGGGTCTGACGAGCAGTACTTC.

This clone appeared a single time. The chain has TRBV19 and TRBJ1-5; tentatively, D is TRBD1 (6 bases). The ends were cut back, 7 bases at V and 6 bases at J, with 16 bases in the middle. CDR3 length: 14 amino acids. Per germline, CDR1 LNHDA and CDR2 SQIVND (reference sequence). The CDR3 DNA sequence: TGTGCCAGTATGAGCACAGGGTCGTTTCAGCCCCAGCATTTT. Its translation is CASMSTGSFQPQHF.

The rearrangement links TRBV19 to TRBJ2-3; 7 bases match TRBD2. This CDR3 spans 15 amino acids. Germline CDR1 is LNHDA and CDR2 is SQIVND (reference sequence). Trimming removed 3 bases from V and 0 bases from J; junction bases left unmatched: 3. The CDR3 DNA follows: TGTGCCAGTAGTATCCTAGCGGCTAGCACAGATACGCAGTATTTT. This codes for CASSILAASTDTQYF.

The chain couples TRBV7-9 to TRBJ1-1; tentative D call: TRBD1 (6 bases). V lost 3 bases and J lost 6, with 14 bases in between. The length of the CDR3 is 14 residues. Germline V gives CDR1 SEHNR, CDR2 FQNEAQ (reference sequence). DNA for the CDR3: TGTGCCAGCAGCTTCGATTGGGGGGGCGCTGAAGCTTTCTTT. This translates into CASSFDWGGAEAFF.

This chain links TRBV5-4 with TRBJ2-5; D gene ambiguous. Trimming took off 4 bases at V and 0 bases at J, with 13 bases between the two ends. CDR1 is SGHNT, CDR2 YYREEE, per germline (reference sequence). This CDR3 contains 15 residues. For the CDR3, the DNA is TGTGCCAGCAGCCCAGGTCCCCAGTACCAAGAGACCCAGTACTTC. Its protein is CASSPGPQYQETQYF. The whole variable domain, filled in from reference TRBV5-4 and TRBJ2-5, reads ETGVTQSPTHLIKTRGQQVTLRCSSQSGHNTVSWYQQALGQGPQFIFQYYREEENGRGNFPPRFSGLQFPNYSSELNVNALELDDSALYLCASSPGPQYQETQYFGPGTRLLVL.

The chain couples TRBV5-4 to TRBJ1-2, with TRBD1 matching over 9 bases. The J segment lost 7 bases and the V segment lost 3 bases, leaving 7 bases of the junction unmatched. This CDR3 spans 14 amino acids. The germline gives CDR1 SGHNT, CDR2 YYREEE (reference sequence). CDR3 residues: CASSSGTGSIGYTF. The CDR3 DNA reads TGTGCCAGCAGCTCTGGGACAGGGTCGATTGGCTACACCTTC.

This clone appeared once. J is TRBJ2-5 and V is TRBV3-1 (or the pseudogene TRBV3-2); TRBD2 is a possible D gene (6 bases). The CDR3 loop spans 15 amino acids. Trimming removed 0 bases at V and 1 base at J, with 9 bases between. The V gene's germline CDR1 is LGHDT and CDR2 YNNKEL (reference sequence). The CDR3 bases are TGTGCCAGCAGCCAAGATGGGGGGACCCAAGAGACCCAGTACTTC. It yields the protein CASSQDGGTQETQYF.

The rearrangement links TRBV30 to TRBJ2-3; 7 nucleotides match TRBD1. The CDR3 extends over 14 amino acids. The germline V gene encodes CDR1 GTSNPN and CDR2 SVGIG (reference sequence). The J segment lost 1 base and the V segment lost 8 bases, leaving 9 bases of the junction unmatched. CDR3 loop: CARQTGSGTDTQYF. The CDR3 DNA reads TGTGCCCGGCAGACAGGGTCTGGCACAGATACGCAGTATTTT.